A selection of T cell receptor beta chains follows, all from one sample in a study of T-cell memory formation after mild COVID-19. TCRdb redid the calling of the 5' RACE reads with MiXCR, one entry per CDR3 protein. The sample yields 400,000 to 500,000 distinct CDR3 sequences, less than 25% seen once. Sequencing was done on a sample of PBMCs or a T cell subset sorted from them (not recorded which). The source of these receptors is an adult woman who had mild COVID-19 (a few samples of this study predate the infection). Cell type and time point are not known. The CDR3 runs from the conserved cysteine through the conserved F or W. A D gene is named only where the DNA matches it firmly. Clone size is stated in some rows and not others, as once, few, many or a class when expanded.

clone_size: few
d_call: TRBD1
v_call: TRBV9
j_call: TRBJ1-2
cdr3_nt: TGTGCCAGCAGCGGATCCGGGACAGGGTTAATTGGGGACTATGGCTACACCTTC
cdr3_aa: CASSGSGTGLIGDYGYTF

clone_size: .
d_call: TRBD2
v_call: TRBV20-1
j_call: TRBJ2-7
cdr3_nt: TGCAGTGCTAGTACCAGCGGGAGGGTTTCGACCTACGAGCAGTACTTC
cdr3_aa: CSASTSGRVSTYEQYF

clone_size: .
d_call: TRBD1
v_call: TRBV7-9
j_call: TRBJ1-6
cdr3_nt: TGTGCCAGCAGCCCCGGACAGGGAGGTATCTCACCCCTCCACTTT
cdr3_aa: CASSPGQGGISPLHF

clone_size: few
d_call: TRBD1
v_call: TRBV11-2
j_call: TRBJ1-2
cdr3_nt: TGTGCCAGCAGCTTAGCTGGGACAGGGAACTATGGCTACACCTTC
cdr3_aa: CASSLAGTGNYGYTF

clone_size: .
d_call: .
v_call: TRBV3-1
j_call: TRBJ2-1
cdr3_nt: TGTGCCAGCAGCCCGGACGGTTCCTACAATGAGCAGTTCTTC
cdr3_aa: CASSPDGSYNEQFF

clone_size: .
d_call: .
v_call: TRBV11-2
j_call: TRBJ2-1
cdr3_nt: TGTGCCAGCAGCTTAGCTGCCTTGGGGGAGAACGAGCAGTTCTTC
cdr3_aa: CASSLAALGENEQFF

clone_size: few
d_call: .
v_call: TRBV14
j_call: TRBJ2-3
cdr3_nt: TGTGCCAGCAGCCAAGATATGCGGGAAGATACGCAGTATTTT
cdr3_aa: CASSQDMREDTQYF

clone_size: .
d_call: .
v_call: TRBV10-3
j_call: TRBJ1-1
cdr3_nt: TGTGCCATCACAAACAAAGGCGGCAGTAAGAACACTGAAGCTTTCTTT
cdr3_aa: CAITNKGGSKNTEAFF

clone_size: few
d_call: .
v_call: TRBV10-3
j_call: TRBJ2-3
cdr3_nt: TGTGCCATCAGTGAGTCGGCGGGGACCACAGATACGCAGTATTTT
cdr3_aa: CAISESAGTTDTQYF

clone_size: .
d_call: .
v_call: TRBV29-1
j_call: TRBJ1-1
cdr3_nt: TGCGGCCAGGGGCAGGCGGCAAGGCGAGGCACTGAAGCTTTCTTT
cdr3_aa: CGQGQAARRGTEAFF

clone_size: .
d_call: .
v_call: TRBV18
j_call: TRBJ1-1
cdr3_nt: TGTGCCAGCTCACCACGGCAGTCCCTGGACACTGAAGCTTTCTTT
cdr3_aa: CASSPRQSLDTEAFF

clone_size: .
d_call: TRBD2
v_call: TRBV9
j_call: TRBJ2-1
cdr3_nt: TGTGCCAGCAGCGCGACTAGCGGGGGGGACAATGAGCAGTTCTTC
cdr3_aa: CASSATSGGDNEQFF

clone_size: few
d_call: .
v_call: TRBV12-3/TRBV12-4
j_call: TRBJ2-7
cdr3_nt: TGTGCCAGCAGTTTAGCGCCAGGGGTGGAGCAGTACTTC
cdr3_aa: CASSLAPGVEQYF

clone_size: few
d_call: .
v_call: TRBV7-9
j_call: TRBJ2-7
cdr3_nt: TGTGCCAGCAGCTTAGAACCTCGGGTCCACGAGCAGTACTTC
cdr3_aa: CASSLEPRVHEQYF

clone_size: .
d_call: .
v_call: TRBV10-3
j_call: TRBJ2-7
cdr3_nt: TGTGCCATCAGTGAACACCTCTACGAGCAGTACTTC
cdr3_aa: CAISEHLYEQYF

clone_size: .
d_call: TRBD1
v_call: TRBV27
j_call: TRBJ1-1
cdr3_nt: TGTGCCAGCAGTCCACGACAGGGGGCAGGGACTGAAGCTTTCTTT
cdr3_aa: CASSPRQGAGTEAFF

clone_size: .
d_call: .
v_call: TRBV11-2
j_call: TRBJ1-2
cdr3_nt: TGTGCCAGCAGCCCAAGGGTCGGGTTACCTAACTATGGCTACACCTTC
cdr3_aa: CASSPRVGLPNYGYTF

clone_size: few
d_call: TRBD1
v_call: TRBV5-1
j_call: TRBJ1-1
cdr3_nt: TGCGCCAGCAGCCCGGGGACAGGGAGTAAAGCTTTCTTT
cdr3_aa: CASSPGTGSKAFF

clone_size: few
d_call: .
v_call: TRBV7-8
j_call: TRBJ1-4
cdr3_nt: TGTGCCAGCAGCTTACACATCCGGGACGACAAACTGTTTTTT
cdr3_aa: CASSLHIRDDKLFF

clone_size: few
d_call: .
v_call: TRBV7-2
j_call: TRBJ1-1
cdr3_nt: TGTGCCAGCAGCTTCAGGGAGGTCAACACTGAAGCTTTCTTT
cdr3_aa: CASSFREVNTEAFF

clone_size: .
d_call: .
v_call: TRBV19
j_call: TRBJ2-1
cdr3_nt: TGTGCCAGTAGGATTGGAGGGAACAATGAGCAGTTCTTC
cdr3_aa: CASRIGGNNEQFF

clone_size: few
d_call: .
v_call: TRBV11-2
j_call: TRBJ1-2
cdr3_nt: TGTGCCAGCAGCTTAGATCCGGGCCGAGAGTTCTATGGCTACACCTTC
cdr3_aa: CASSLDPGREFYGYTF

clone_size: few
d_call: .
v_call: TRBV4-1
j_call: TRBJ2-7
cdr3_nt: TGCGCCAGCAGCCAACTGGGACTCCCCTACGAGCAGTACTTC
cdr3_aa: CASSQLGLPYEQYF

clone_size: .
d_call: .
v_call: TRBV7-9
j_call: TRBJ1-1
cdr3_nt: TGTGCCAGCAGCTTAGAGAACTTGAACACTGAAGCTTTCTTT
cdr3_aa: CASSLENLNTEAFF

clone_size: few
d_call: TRBD2
v_call: TRBV7-8
j_call: TRBJ2-3
cdr3_nt: TGTGCCAGCAGCTTAGGGACTAGTGTTACATGGACAGATACGCAGTATTTT
cdr3_aa: CASSLGTSVTWTDTQYF

clone_size: .
d_call: .
v_call: TRBV18
j_call: TRBJ1-3
cdr3_nt: TGTGCCAGCTCACCAATTTCGGACACCATATATTTT
cdr3_aa: CASSPISDTIYF

clone_size: few
d_call: TRBD2
v_call: TRBV11-2
j_call: TRBJ2-3
cdr3_nt: TGTGCCAGCAGCTTAATAGCGGGGGGATACACAGATACGCAGTATTTT
cdr3_aa: CASSLIAGGYTDTQYF

clone_size: many
d_call: TRBD1
v_call: TRBV9
j_call: TRBJ2-3
cdr3_nt: TGTGCCAGCAGCGTAGCCCCGGGACAGGGGACAGATACGCAGTATTTT
cdr3_aa: CASSVAPGQGTDTQYF

clone_size: once
d_call: .
v_call: TRBV5-1
j_call: TRBJ2-5
cdr3_nt: TGCGCCAGCAGCTACTCAGGGGCCCAAGAGACCCAGTACTTC
cdr3_aa: CASSYSGAQETQYF

clone_size: .
d_call: .
v_call: TRBV24-1
j_call: TRBJ2-1
cdr3_nt: TGTGCCACCAGTGATACCGGGGGGCCTAAGGATGAGCAGTTCTTC
cdr3_aa: CATSDTGGPKDEQFF

clone_size: few
d_call: TRBD1
v_call: TRBV4-2
j_call: TRBJ2-1
cdr3_nt: TGTGCCAGCAGCCAAGCAGGGGGCATGAATGAGCAGTTCTTC
cdr3_aa: CASSQAGGMNEQFF

clone_size: .
d_call: .
v_call: TRBV6-2/TRBV6-3
j_call: TRBJ2-3
cdr3_nt: TGTGCCAGCAGTAGTCCGGTGCTCAAAGGCACAGATACGCAGTATTTT
cdr3_aa: CASSSPVLKGTDTQYF

clone_size: .
d_call: .
v_call: TRBV20-1
j_call: TRBJ2-2
cdr3_nt: TGCAGTGTGAAGGCGAACACCGGGGAGCTGTTTTTT
cdr3_aa: CSVKANTGELFF

clone_size: .
d_call: TRBD1
v_call: TRBV11-3
j_call: TRBJ2-2
cdr3_nt: TGTGCCAGCAGCGCCTGGGACAGGGCGGACACCGGGGAGCTGTTTTTT
cdr3_aa: CASSAWDRADTGELFF

clone_size: few
d_call: .
v_call: TRBV11-2
j_call: TRBJ1-1
cdr3_nt: TGTGCCAGCAGCTTAGACGGGCACCCGAACACTGAAGCTTTCTTT
cdr3_aa: CASSLDGHPNTEAFF

clone_size: .
d_call: .
v_call: TRBV7-2
j_call: TRBJ2-3
cdr3_nt: TGTGCCAGCAGCTCTGAGTACAGCTCAGATACGCAGTATTTT
cdr3_aa: CASSSEYSSDTQYF

clone_size: many
d_call: .
v_call: TRBV28
j_call: TRBJ2-7
cdr3_nt: TGTGCCAGCAGTAAATCGGACGGGTACGAGCAGTACTTC
cdr3_aa: CASSKSDGYEQYF

clone_size: .
d_call: TRBD2
v_call: TRBV20-1
j_call: TRBJ2-1
cdr3_nt: TGCAGTGCTCCACTAGCGCCTAATGAGCAGTTCTTC
cdr3_aa: CSAPLAPNEQFF

clone_size: few
d_call: TRBD1
v_call: TRBV6-5
j_call: TRBJ2-7
cdr3_nt: TGTGCCAGCAGGCCTCGACAGGGATACTCCTACGAGCAGTACTTC
cdr3_aa: CASRPRQGYSYEQYF

clone_size: .
d_call: .
v_call: TRBV4-2
j_call: TRBJ2-7
cdr3_nt: TGTGCCAGCAGCCAAGAAGATGTTGGGGGGCGCCGACCCCAGTACTTC
cdr3_aa: CASSQEDVGGRRPQYF

clone_size: .
d_call: TRBD2
v_call: TRBV20-1
j_call: TRBJ2-5
cdr3_nt: TGCAGTGCTAGGGACGGGAGGGGGCAAGAGACCCAGTACTTC
cdr3_aa: CSARDGRGQETQYF

clone_size: few
d_call: .
v_call: TRBV7-2
j_call: TRBJ1-5
cdr3_nt: TGTGCCAGCAGCTCCGACAGATATCAGCCCCAGCATTTT
cdr3_aa: CASSSDRYQPQHF

clone_size: .
d_call: .
v_call: TRBV18
j_call: TRBJ2-1
cdr3_nt: TGTGCCAGCTCGGCCGGGGGAGAAGAGCAGTTCTTC
cdr3_aa: CASSAGGEEQFF

clone_size: .
d_call: .
v_call: TRBV3-1
j_call: TRBJ1-2
cdr3_nt: TGTGCCAGCAGCCAAGGCGCAGGGAACTATGGCTACACCTTC
cdr3_aa: CASSQGAGNYGYTF

clone_size: .
d_call: .
v_call: TRBV6-1
j_call: TRBJ1-1
cdr3_nt: TGTGCCAGCAGTGAAGTCCGGGACGAAGCTTTCTTT
cdr3_aa: CASSEVRDEAFF